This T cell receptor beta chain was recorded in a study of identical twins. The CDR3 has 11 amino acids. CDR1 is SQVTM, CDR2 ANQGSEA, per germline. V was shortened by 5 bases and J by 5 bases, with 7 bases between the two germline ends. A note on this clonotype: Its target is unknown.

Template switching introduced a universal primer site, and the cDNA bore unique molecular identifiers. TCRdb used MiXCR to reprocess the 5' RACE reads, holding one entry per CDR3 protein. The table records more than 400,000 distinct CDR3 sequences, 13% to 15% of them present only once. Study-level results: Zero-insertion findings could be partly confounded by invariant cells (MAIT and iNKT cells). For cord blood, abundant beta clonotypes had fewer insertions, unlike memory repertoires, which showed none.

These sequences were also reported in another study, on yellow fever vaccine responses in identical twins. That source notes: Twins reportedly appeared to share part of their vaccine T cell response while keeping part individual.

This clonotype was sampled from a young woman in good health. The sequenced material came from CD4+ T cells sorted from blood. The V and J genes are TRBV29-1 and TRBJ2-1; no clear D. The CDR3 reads CSVSINNEQFF. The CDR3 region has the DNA TGCAGCGTTAGCATTAACAATGAGCAGTTCTTC.